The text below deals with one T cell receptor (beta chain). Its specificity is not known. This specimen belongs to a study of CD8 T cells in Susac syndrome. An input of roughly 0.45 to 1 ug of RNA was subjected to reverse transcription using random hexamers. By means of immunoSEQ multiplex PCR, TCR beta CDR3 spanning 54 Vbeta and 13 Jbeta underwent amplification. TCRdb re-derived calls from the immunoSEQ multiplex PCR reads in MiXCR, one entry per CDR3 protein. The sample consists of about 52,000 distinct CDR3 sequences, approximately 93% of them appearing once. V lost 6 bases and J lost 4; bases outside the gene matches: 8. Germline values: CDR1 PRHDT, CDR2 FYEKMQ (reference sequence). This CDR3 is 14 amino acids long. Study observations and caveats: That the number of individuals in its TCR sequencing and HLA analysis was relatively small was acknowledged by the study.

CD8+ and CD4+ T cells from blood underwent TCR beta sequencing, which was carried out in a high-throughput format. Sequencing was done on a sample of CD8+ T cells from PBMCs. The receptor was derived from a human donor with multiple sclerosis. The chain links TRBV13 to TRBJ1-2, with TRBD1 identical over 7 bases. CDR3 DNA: TGTGCCAGCAGGGAGGGGGCTGGGACCTATGGCTACACCTTC. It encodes CASREGAGTYGYTF. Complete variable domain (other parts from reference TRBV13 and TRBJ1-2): AAGVIQSPRHLIKEKRETATLKCYPIPRHDTVYWYQQGPGQDPQFLISFYEKMQSDKGSIPDRFSAQQFSDYHSELNMSSLELGDSALYFCASREGAGTYGYTFGSGTRLTVV.